This T cell receptor (beta chain) was obtained from a study of blood T cell repertoires in COVID-19. Here immunoSEQ multiplex PCR was the method, and the copy in TCRdb shows in-frame clones only, minus some. Of some 70,000 clones in the sample, around 85% were seen once. The germline V gene encodes CDR1 LGHDT and CDR2 YNNKEL (reference sequence). This CDR3 contains 16 residues. Trimming cost V 2 bases and J 5 bases; bases outside gene matches: 6. Sequencing was done on a sample of peripheral blood. The chain links TRBV3-1 (or the pseudogene TRBV3-2) to TRBJ2-1, with 10 bases identical to TRBD2. The TCR originated in a woman aged 50 to 65 with acute or convalescent COVID-19. The CDR3 loop reads CASSQLSGGMNNEQFF. The CDR3, as DNA: TGTGCCAGCAGCCAACTTAGCGGGGGGATGAACAATGAGCAGTTCTTC.